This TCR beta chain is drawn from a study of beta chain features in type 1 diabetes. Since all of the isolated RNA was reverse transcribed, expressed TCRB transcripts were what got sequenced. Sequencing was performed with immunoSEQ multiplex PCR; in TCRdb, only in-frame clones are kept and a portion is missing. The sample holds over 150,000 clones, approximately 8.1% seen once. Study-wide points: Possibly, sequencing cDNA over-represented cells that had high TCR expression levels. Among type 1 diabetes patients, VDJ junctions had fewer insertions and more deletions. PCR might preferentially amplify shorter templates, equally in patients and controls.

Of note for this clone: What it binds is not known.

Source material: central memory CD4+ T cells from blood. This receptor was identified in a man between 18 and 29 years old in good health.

For the CDR3, the DNA is TGTGCCAGCAGCCTCTCTCCGGGGGGTAGCGCAGATACGCAGTATTTT. This encodes CASSLSPGGSADTQYF. This chain links TRBV4-2 with TRBJ2-3; 7 bases agree with TRBD2. Looked up from germline, CDR1 is LGHNA and CDR2 is YNFKEQ. V was clipped by 4 bases and J by 4 bases; unmatched bases: 11. This CDR3 spans 16 amino acids.